Each of the 19 T cell receptor beta chains below was sequenced from the same sample in a study of blood T cell repertoires in COVID-19. The assay was immunoSEQ multiplex PCR, and TCRdb's table has in-frame clones only and misses some. The sample has over 50,000 clones; 75% to 90% are singletons. Sequences were obtained from peripheral blood. Receptors originate from a human donor in a cohort sampled during active COVID-19.

The rearrangement links TRBV4-3 to TRBJ2-6, with 7 bases identical to TRBD1. CDR1 and CDR2 (germline): LGHNA, YSLEER. The V gene end was trimmed by 0 bases and the J gene end by 1 base; junction bases not matched to a gene: 0. This CDR3 is 16 amino acids long. The chain's CDR3 is CASSQDRGSGANVLTF. The CDR3 DNA is TGCGCCAGCAGCCAAGACAGGGGGTCTGGGGCCAACGTCCTGACTTTC.

The chain recombines TRBV5-1 with TRBJ2-3; D might be TRBD1 (5 bases). This CDR3 is 15 amino acids long. From germline, CDR1 is SGHRS and CDR2 YFSETQ. The V end lost 0 bases, the J end lost 2 bases, and 10 bases lay between the germline ends. The CDR3 is CASSLGQTDTDTQYF. The DNA for the CDR3 is TGCGCCAGCAGCTTGGGACAGACCGACACAGATACGCAGTATTTT.

V is TRBV4-3 and J is TRBJ2-7; D unclear. Germline V gene lookup returns CDR1 LGHNA and CDR2 YSLEER. V was shortened by 0 bases and J by 3 bases, with 12 bases between the two germline ends. CDR3 length: 15 residues. Written as DNA, the CDR3 is TGCGCCAGCAGCCAAGAGGTTCTAGTTGGCTACGAGCAGTACTTC. Residues: CASSQEVLVGYEQYF.

V is TRBV12-5 and J is TRBJ2-6, with D perhaps TRBD1 (6 bases). The CDR3 is 18 amino acids. Trimming removed 5 bases at V and 0 bases at J, with 17 bases between. Germline CDR1 LGHNT, CDR2 FRNRAP. CDR3 bases: TGTGCTAGTGGTGGATGGACAGCCTCCTTCTCTGGGGCCAACGTCCTGACTTTC. It specifies CASGGWTASFSGANVLTF.

The chain carries TRBV2 and TRBJ2-3; D is undetermined. The CDR3 sequence is 15 residues long. Germline values: CDR1 SNHLY, CDR2 FYNNEI. Trimming removed 3 bases at V and 3 bases at J, with 13 bases between. The CDR3 here is CASSDAFRATDTQYF. In nucleotides, the CDR3 is TGTGCCAGCAGTGACGCCTTCAGAGCGACAGATACGCAGTATTTT. Full variable domain (rest looked up from reference TRBV2 and TRBJ2-3): EPEVTQTPSHQVTQMGQEVILRCVPISNHLYFYWYRQILGQKVEFLVSFYNNEISEKSEIFDDQFSVERPDGSNFTLKIRSTKLEDSAMYFCASSDAFRATDTQYFGPGTRLTVL.

V usage is TRBV29-1 and J usage is TRBJ2-2; possibly TRBD2 for D (6 bases). Germline CDR1 is SQVTM and CDR2 is ANQGSEA. This CDR3 comprises 14 residues. V was pared by 4 bases and J by 7 bases, with 16 bases between. CDR3 coding DNA: TGCAGCGTTGCTAGAGGGGCGCGGGACGGGGAGCTGTTTTTT. Its translation: CSVARGARDGELFF.

The J gene is TRBJ2-3, the V gene TRBV7-2; D may be TRBD1 (6 bases). The CDR3 has 14 residues. Per germline, CDR1 SGHTA and CDR2 FQGNSA. With 3 bases removed from V and 1 base from J, the gap between germline ends came to 8 bases. CDR3 sequence reads: CASSFGQRTDTQYF. DNA of the CDR3: TGTGCCAGCAGCTTCGGACAGCGCACAGATACGCAGTATTTT.

This chain connects TRBV7-8 to TRBJ2-7, with 10 positions matching TRBD1. Germline-derived CDR1 and CDR2 are SGHVS and FQNEAQ. The CDR3 extends over 16 amino acids. Germline trimming cut 4 bases from V and 3 bases from J; bases unmatched to any gene: 9. CDR3 sequence: CASSYTGTGVNYEQYF. CDR3 DNA sequence: TGTGCCAGCAGCTACACTGGGACAGGGGTGAACTACGAGCAGTACTTC.

This chain connects TRBV5-1 to TRBJ2-2; 8 nucleotides match TRBD2. There are 16 residues in the CDR3. The germline V gene encodes CDR1 SGHRS and CDR2 YFSETQ. Unmatched junction bases numbered 6, after V lost 0 bases and J lost 5 bases. The CDR3: CASSLGISGATGELFF. CDR3 nucleotides: TGCGCCAGCAGCTTGGGTATTAGCGGGGCTACCGGGGAGCTGTTTTTT.

This chain links TRBV15 with TRBJ1-3; D might be TRBD1 (5 bases). Trimming shortened V by 5 bases and J by 8 bases, and 13 bases separated the two germline ends. CDR1 LNHNV and CDR2 YYDKDF come from the germline V gene (reference sequence). The CDR3 has 13 residues. CDR3 nucleotides: TGTGCCACCAGCGACGGCAGGGTAGACACCATATATTTT. Protein sequence: CATSDGRVDTIYF. Full variable domain (missing parts from reference TRBV15 and TRBJ1-3): DAMVIQNPRYQVTQFGKPVTLSCSQTLNHNVMYWYQQKSSQAPKLLFHYYDKDFNNEADTPDNFQSRRPNTSFCFLDIRSPGLGDTAMYLCATSDGRVDTIYFGEGSWLTVV.

The chain carries TRBV6-5 and TRBJ2-7, with 11 bases matching TRBD2. CDR1 is MNHEY and CDR2 is SVGAGI in the germline V gene. Trimming at V came to 6 bases and at J to 3 bases, leaving 7 bases not matched to a gene. The CDR3 totals 15 residues. For the CDR3, the DNA is TGTGCCAGCAGACTTAGCGGGAGGGCGGGCTACGAGCAGTACTTC. Its translation is CASRLSGRAGYEQYF.

This chain connects TRBV9 to TRBJ2-3, with TRBD2 matching over 11 bases. V was pared by 1 base and J by 0 bases, with 4 bases of the junction left unmatched. The CDR3 is 17 residues long. Germline CDR1 reads SGDLS; CDR2 reads YYNGEE. As DNA, the CDR3 is TGTGCCAGCAGCGTAACTAGCGGGAGCCCTAGCACAGATACGCAGTATTTT. Translation: CASSVTSGSPSTDTQYF.

The rearrangement links TRBV5-1 to TRBJ2-7; 9 nucleotides match TRBD1. The CDR3 runs to 14 residues. The trim removed 6 bases at V and 7 bases at J, leaving 11 bases unmatched. Germline V gene lookup returns CDR1 SGHRS and CDR2 YFSETQ. CDR3 in amino acids: CASKERTGVGEQYF. The CDR3 DNA reads as TGCGCCAGCAAAGAACGGACAGGGGTTGGGGAGCAGTACTTC.

CDR3 bases: TGCGCCAGCCGCCAGGGGCCATGGGAAGTCTACGAGCAGTACTTC. This translates into CASRQGPWEVYEQYF. The chain joins TRBV5-1 to TRBJ2-7, with TRBD1 as a possible D gene (6 bases). The V end was cut by 7 bases, the J end by 3 bases, with 20 bases between. Germline CDR1 reads SGHRS; CDR2 reads YFSETQ. The CDR3 consists of 15 residues.

This rearrangement joins TRBV2 to TRBJ2-4; 7 bases line up with TRBD1. Losses at the gene ends were 6 bases for V and 7 bases for J; bases not matched to a gene: 9. CDR3 length: 14 residues. Germline V lookup: CDR1 SNHLY, CDR2 FYNNEI. In nucleotides, the CDR3 is TGTGCCAGCAGAGGGGACAGTTCTTATAACATTCAGTACTTC. Translated: CASRGDSSYNIQYF.

The chain is built from TRBV10-3 and TRBJ1-6; D might be TRBD1 (5 bases). The length of the CDR3 is 15 residues. Deletions cut 0 bases from V and 7 bases from J, with 10 bases between. The germline V gene encodes CDR1 ENHRY and CDR2 SYGVKD. CDR3 region: CAISESGEGNSPLHF. The CDR3 region has the DNA TGTGCCATCAGTGAGTCTGGGGAGGGGAATTCACCCCTCCACTTT.

This chain joins TRBV4-3 and TRBJ1-2; D perhaps matches TRBD1 (5 bases). V lost 0 bases and J lost 7, with 12 bases in between. The CDR3 has 14 residues. Germline-derived CDR1 and CDR2 are LGHNA and YSLEER. The CDR3 DNA follows: TGCGCCAGCAGCCAAGATAGGGGAAGAACTGGCTACACCTTC. Translating gives CASSQDRGRTGYTF.

The rearrangement links TRBV19 to TRBJ1-2; 7 nucleotides match TRBD1. V lost 4 bases, J lost 1 base, and 6 bases stayed unmatched. CDR3 length: 15 amino acids. CDR1 is LNHDA, CDR2 SQIVND, per germline (reference sequence). The CDR3 sequence is CASSRGQLSNYGYTF. Written as DNA, the CDR3 is TGTGCCAGTAGTAGGGGACAGCTTAGTAACTATGGCTACACCTTC.

V is TRBV6-5 and J is TRBJ2-7; possible D gene TRBD2, 6 bases. Germline CDR1 is MNHEY and CDR2 is SVGAGI. Trimming cost V 10 bases and J 3 bases, with 16 bases left between them. The CDR3 is 13 amino acids. CDR3 residues: CATHGGEVYEQYF. DNA for the CDR3: TGTGCCACCCACGGGGGTGAGGTCTACGAGCAGTACTTC.